The 20 T cell receptor beta chains below come from one sample, sequenced in a study of CD8 T cells in Susac syndrome. RNA totalling roughly 0.5 to 1 ug underwent reverse transcription with random hexamers. TCRdb re-called the immunoSEQ multiplex PCR reads with MiXCR, one entry per CDR3 protein. The repertoire holds approximately 150,000 distinct CDR3 sequences, 93% seen once, with around 0.1% in the top ten. Sequenced input: CD4+ T cells from PBMCs. The source is a human donor with multiple sclerosis.

The table lists this clonotype with a few counts. The chain recombines TRBV3-1 with TRBJ2-7, with D possibly TRBD2 on 5 matching bases. Trimming removed 5 bases at V and 4 bases at J, with 15 bases between. The CDR3 consists of 14 residues. Germline assignment: CDR1 LGHDT and CDR2 YNNKEL (reference sequence). This chain's CDR3 is CASSNTWGVYEQYF. The CDR3 bases are TGTGCCAGCAGCAATACTTGGGGAGTATACGAGCAGTACTTC.

The sample holds one count of this clonotype. The rearrangement joins TRBV4-3 to TRBJ1-2; D is undetermined. The CDR3 spans 16 residues. CDR1 LGHNA and CDR2 YSLEER come from the germline V gene. Deletions cut 0 bases from V and 1 base from J, with 12 bases between. CDR3 protein: CASSQDDLNHNYGYTF. In DNA, the CDR3 is TGCGCCAGCAGCCAAGATGATCTCAATCATAACTATGGCTACACCTTC.

The chain combines TRBV29-1 with TRBJ1-4; D might be TRBD1 (6 bases). Trimming pared 7 bases from V and 3 bases from J, leaving 12 bases between. The CDR3 has 13 amino acids. CDR1 is SQVTM and CDR2 is ANQGSEA in the germline V gene. CDR3 bases: TGCAGCGGTTCGGACAGACCTAATGAAAAACTGTTTTTT. It codes for CSGSDRPNEKLFF. Together with reference TRBV29-1 and TRBJ1-4, the CDR3 gives the full variable domain: SAVISQKPSRDICQRGTSLTIQCQVDSQVTMMFWYRQQPGQSLTLIATANQGSEATYESGFVIDKFPISRPNLTFSTLTVSNMSPEDSSIYLCSGSDRPNEKLFFGSGTQLSVL.

This clonotype has only one observation. The chain couples TRBV30 to TRBJ1-5; 7 nucleotides match TRBD1. V trimming: 2 bases; J trimming: 5 bases; junction bases outside the gene matches: 3. The length of the CDR3 is 13 residues. The germline V gene encodes CDR1 GTSNPN and CDR2 SVGIG (reference sequence). The DNA of the CDR3 is TGTGCCTGGAGTTCCCAGGGGGATCAGCCCCAGCATTTT. This gives the protein CAWSSQGDQPQHF.

This clonotype appeared a few times. The chain combines TRBV12-3 or TRBV12-4 with TRBJ2-2, with 8 bases matching TRBD1. This CDR3 comprises 15 residues. Unmatched junction bases numbered 3, after V lost 5 bases and J lost 1 base. The CDR3 DNA reads TGTGCCAGCAGTCTCAGGGGGCTGAACACCGGGGAGCTGTTTTTT. As protein: CASSLRGLNTGELFF.

The chain couples TRBV5-1 to TRBJ2-2; 9 nucleotides agree with TRBD1. Germline V gene data show CDR1 as SGHRS and CDR2 as YFSETQ. The junction had 10 bases not matched to a gene; V was cut back by 4 bases and J by 6 bases. The CDR3 spans 16 residues. The CDR3 DNA sequence: TGCGCCAGCAGCGGCCCGGGACAGGGCGGGGCCGGGGAGCTGTTTTTT. The encoded protein is CASSGPGQGGAGELFF.

J is TRBJ2-1 and V is TRBV5-4; 11 nucleotides align to TRBD2. Germline V gene sequence: CDR1 SGHNT, CDR2 YYREEE (reference sequence). This CDR3 has 14 residues. J was trimmed by 8 bases and V by 6 bases; bases with no gene match: 7. CDR3: CASKRLAGMDEQFF. CDR3 DNA sequence: TGTGCCAGCAAAAGACTAGCGGGGATGGATGAGCAGTTCTTC.

V gene TRBV12-5 combines with J gene TRBJ1-3; the D is unclear. V gave up 5 bases and J gave up 0 bases, with 8 bases separating them. The germline CDR1 and CDR2 sequences are LGHNT and FRNRAP. This CDR3 contains 14 residues. CDR3 DNA: TGTGCTAGTGGTCCAGGATCCTCTGGAAACACCATATATTTT. Residues: CASGPGSSGNTIYF.

CDR3 sequence reads: CASSQDGTGREAFF. In nucleotides, the CDR3 is TGCGCCAGCAGCCAAGATGGAACAGGCCGTGAAGCTTTCTTT. This chain connects TRBV4-3 to TRBJ1-1; D is possibly TRBD1 (5 bases). V gave up 0 bases and J gave up 7 bases, with 12 bases separating them. CDR3 length: 14 amino acids. The V gene's germline CDR1 is LGHNA and CDR2 YSLEER.

The V call is TRBV6-2 or TRBV6-3, the J call TRBJ2-6; no firm D call. CDR3 length equals 17 residues. Germline assignment: CDR1 MNHEY and CDR2 SVGEGT. V was pared by 7 bases and J by 0 bases, with 16 bases between. The CDR3 here is CASTPRVGISGANVLTF. Here the CDR3 DNA reads TGTGCCAGCACCCCTCGTGTGGGAATCTCTGGGGCCAACGTCCTGACTTTC.

J is TRBJ1-2 and V is TRBV12-3 or TRBV12-4, with D tentatively TRBD1 (5 bases). V gave up 5 bases and J gave up 6 bases, with 13 bases separating them. The CDR3 length is 13 residues. The CDR3 is CASSPRVGHGYTF. The CDR3 nucleotides are TGTGCCAGCAGTCCCCGAGTGGGGCATGGCTACACCTTC.

The V call is TRBV10-3, the J call TRBJ2-7; D possibly corresponds to TRBD1 (5 bases). V shed 3 bases and J shed 2 bases, with 11 bases lying between them. The CDR3 covers 14 residues. Germline-derived CDR1 and CDR2 are ENHRY and SYGVKD. For the CDR3, the DNA is TGTGCCATCAGTGACCAGAAGGGGACCTACGAGCAGTACTTC. Protein product: CAISDQKGTYEQYF.

This clonotype has only one observation. The chain joins TRBV29-1 to TRBJ1-1; no reliable D call. The germline V gene has CDR1 SQVTM and CDR2 ANQGSEA. V was shortened by 4 bases and J by 1 base, with 10 bases between the two germline ends. The CDR3 runs to 13 residues. Here the CDR3 reads CSVALDGNTEAFF. The CDR3 DNA is TGCAGCGTTGCCCTGGACGGGAACACTGAAGCTTTCTTT.

The chain is built from TRBV12-3 or TRBV12-4 and TRBJ2-2; D is possibly TRBD2 (6 bases). CDR3 length: 15 amino acids. V shed 3 bases and J shed 2 bases, with 10 bases lying between them. CDR3 amino acids: CASSFGGGNTGELFF. As DNA, the CDR3 is TGTGCCAGCAGTTTCGGGGGAGGAAACACCGGGGAGCTGTTTTTT.

The V and J genes are TRBV3-1 and TRBJ1-2, with D unclear. There are 14 residues in the CDR3. Germline values: CDR1 LGHDT, CDR2 YNNKEL (reference sequence). Trimming shortened V by 0 bases and J by 5 bases, and 10 bases separated the two germline ends. CDR3 sequence (DNA): TGTGCCAGCAGCCAAGATCGGAGTGAATATGGCTACACCTTC. It specifies CASSQDRSEYGYTF.

The CDR3 protein is CASSELVQGETQYF. The CDR3 bases are TGTGCCAGCAGTGAATTGGTTCAGGGGGAGACCCAGTACTTC. V and J are TRBV2 and TRBJ2-5, with D tentatively TRBD1 (6 bases). The length of the CDR3 is 14 residues. The V gene lost 2 bases and the J gene lost 5 bases, with 12 bases spanning the gap. The V gene's germline CDR1 is SNHLY and CDR2 FYNNEI.

The chain uses TRBV2 and TRBJ1-2, with D uncertain. Per the germline V gene, CDR1 is SNHLY and CDR2 is FYNNEI. Trimming took 7 bases from V and 4 from J, leaving 10 bases between them. This CDR3 has 12 residues. The CDR3 loop reads CASKQTIYGYTF. CDR3 bases: TGTGCCAGCAAACAGACGATCTATGGCTACACCTTC. The full variable domain, in which reference TRBV2 and TRBJ1-2 provide the parts outside the CDR3, is EPEVTQTPSHQVTQMGQEVILRCVPISNHLYFYWYRQILGQKVEFLVSFYNNEISEKSEIFDDQFSVERPDGSNFTLKIRSTKLEDSAMYFCASKQTIYGYTFGSGTRLTVV.

The DNA of the CDR3 is TGTGCCACCACGAGGGGCGGGACCCAGTACTTC. This codes for CATTRGGTQYF. The chain couples TRBV7-8 to TRBJ2-5; D may match TRBD1 or TRBD2 (5 bases each). CDR3 length equals 11 residues. V lost 10 bases to trimming and J lost 7 bases, with 13 bases between them. Germline assignment: CDR1 SGHVS and CDR2 FQNEAQ.

V usage is TRBV6-6 and J usage is TRBJ2-1, with TRBD2 identical over 8 bases. CDR1 and CDR2 (germline): MNHNY, SVGAGI (reference sequence). V dropped 5 bases and J dropped 9; count of bases not matched to a gene: 9. This CDR3 spans 14 amino acids. The chain's CDR3 is CASSPQGLGAEQFF. The CDR3 DNA sequence: TGTGCCAGCAGTCCCCAGGGACTAGGCGCTGAGCAGTTCTTC.

The CDR3 coding sequence is TGCGCCAGCAGCTTGGATGAGGGAATCTATGGCTACACCTTC. Protein: CASSLDEGIYGYTF. The chain joins TRBV5-1 to TRBJ1-2, with D unresolved. CDR3 length: 14 amino acids. With 0 bases removed from V and 4 bases from J, the gap between germline ends came to 10 bases. Germline CDR1 and CDR2: SGHRS and YFSETQ.